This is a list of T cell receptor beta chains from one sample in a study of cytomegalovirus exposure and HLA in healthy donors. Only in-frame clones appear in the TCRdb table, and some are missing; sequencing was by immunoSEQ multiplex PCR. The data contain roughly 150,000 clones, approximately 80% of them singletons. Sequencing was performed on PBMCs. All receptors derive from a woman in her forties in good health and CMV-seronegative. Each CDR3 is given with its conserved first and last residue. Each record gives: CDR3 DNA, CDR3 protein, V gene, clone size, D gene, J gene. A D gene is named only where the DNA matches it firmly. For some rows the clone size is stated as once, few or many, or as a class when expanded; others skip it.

DNA: TGTGCCAGCAGCAAACAGGGGGCCCGCCAGGATACGCAGTATTTT
CDR3: CASSKQGARQDTQYF
V: TRBV7-6
size: .
D: TRBD1
J: TRBJ2-3

DNA: TGCGCCAGCAGCTTCGGGCTAGCGGGAGGGGGTAGCACAGATACGCAGTATTTT
CDR3: CASSFGLAGGGSTDTQYF
V: TRBV5-1
size: once
D: TRBD2
J: TRBJ2-3

DNA: TGTGCCAGCAGCCAGGGACAAATCCAAGAGACCCAGTACTTC
CDR3: CASSQGQIQETQYF
V: TRBV4-2
size: .
D: .
J: TRBJ2-5

DNA: TGTGCCAGCAGCCAAGTGGCGGACAGGGTCTACGAGCAGTACTTC
CDR3: CASSQVADRVYEQYF
V: TRBV4-2
size: .
D: TRBD1
J: TRBJ2-7

DNA: TGTGCCAGCAGATTAAGCGGGGGGGCAGATACGCAGTATTTT
CDR3: CASRLSGGADTQYF
V: TRBV6-6
size: once
D: TRBD2
J: TRBJ2-3

DNA: TGTGCCAGCAGTTTAGGGAAGCAGCAGGGCCAAAACATTCAGTACTTC
CDR3: CASSLGKQQGQNIQYF
V: TRBV28
size: .
D: .
J: TRBJ2-4

DNA: TGTGCCAGCAGTCTGACTAGCGGGGGCCCCTACGAGCAGTACTTC
CDR3: CASSLTSGGPYEQYF
V: TRBV27
size: .
D: TRBD2
J: TRBJ2-7

DNA: TGCGCCAGCAGCCCCATTGGGTGGCGGGGCTTGATGGATGAGCAGTTCTTC
CDR3: CASSPIGWRGLMDEQFF
V: TRBV4-1
size: .
D: .
J: TRBJ2-1

DNA: TGTGCCAGCAGCTTTGCATTAACGGCGGGGGAGCAGTTCTTC
CDR3: CASSFALTAGEQFF
V: TRBV7-2
size: .
D: .
J: TRBJ2-1

DNA: TGTGCCAGCAGCTTTGCAGGGCTCACCACGGATACGCAGTATTTT
CDR3: CASSFAGLTTDTQYF
V: TRBV7-9
size: few
D: .
J: TRBJ2-3

DNA: TGTGCCAGCAGTTACTCCAACGAGGGTTGGAGCGAGCAGTACTTC
CDR3: CASSYSNEGWSEQYF
V: TRBV6-5
size: .
D: .
J: TRBJ2-7

DNA: TGTGCCAGCAGTTTAGGGAACAGGGGGCGGATCTATGGCTACACCTTC
CDR3: CASSLGNRGRIYGYTF
V: TRBV27
size: .
D: TRBD1
J: TRBJ1-2

DNA: TGTGCCAGCAGTGATCGCGAGGGCAGCAATGAGCAGTTCTTC
CDR3: CASSDREGSNEQFF
V: TRBV6-4
size: .
D: .
J: TRBJ2-1

DNA: TGTGCCAGCAGCCAAGGTTCGGCGGGACACAATGAGCAGTTCTTC
CDR3: CASSQGSAGHNEQFF
V: TRBV4-2
size: .
D: .
J: TRBJ2-1

DNA: TGTGCCAGCAGCCAAGAAGGGAGTCGGCGTAATGAAAAACTGTTTTTT
CDR3: CASSQEGSRRNEKLFF
V: TRBV14
size: .
D: .
J: TRBJ1-4

DNA: TGCGCCAGCAGCCAAGATATCACAGGGGAGACCCAGTACTTC
CDR3: CASSQDITGETQYF
V: TRBV4-3
size: once
D: .
J: TRBJ2-5

DNA: TGTGCCAGTATCGATATAGGGGACACTGAAGCTTTCTTT
CDR3: CASIDIGDTEAFF
V: TRBV19
size: .
D: .
J: TRBJ1-1

DNA: TGTGCCAGCAGCTTACAAGCGGGAGAAAGCGTAGAGCAGTACTTC
CDR3: CASSLQAGESVEQYF
V: TRBV7-6
size: .
D: TRBD2
J: TRBJ2-7

DNA: TGTGCCTGGAGTGGGACTGGCGGGGGACAAGAGACCCAGTACTTC
CDR3: CAWSGTGGGQETQYF
V: TRBV30
size: .
D: TRBD2
J: TRBJ2-5

DNA: TGTGCCAGCAGCCTTTGGGCAGGGGTCACCGGGGAGCTGTTTTTT
CDR3: CASSLWAGVTGELFF
V: TRBV11-2
size: .
D: .
J: TRBJ2-2

DNA: TGTGCCAGCAGCTTAGGGGACAGGGCTAACTATGGCTACACCTTC
CDR3: CASSLGDRANYGYTF
V: TRBV11-2
size: once
D: TRBD1
J: TRBJ1-2

DNA: TGTGCCAGCAGCTTTTCCCAGGGCCACAGCAAAAACATTCAGTACTTC
CDR3: CASSFSQGHSKNIQYF
V: TRBV13
size: .
D: .
J: TRBJ2-4

DNA: TGTGCCAGCAGCTCCCTGGACAGGAGGAACACCGGGGAGCTGTTTTTT
CDR3: CASSSLDRRNTGELFF
V: TRBV5-6
size: .
D: TRBD1
J: TRBJ2-2

DNA: TGTGCCAGCTCACCTTTGGGCACCACAGATACGCAGTATTTT
CDR3: CASSPLGTTDTQYF
V: TRBV18
size: .
D: .
J: TRBJ2-3

DNA: TGTGCCAGCAGTTACTTAGGGGAGAACACTGAAGCTTTCTTT
CDR3: CASSYLGENTEAFF
V: TRBV6-6
size: .
D: .
J: TRBJ1-1

DNA: TGTGCCAGCAGTCCAAAGGGACAGGGGGGGCGTTACGAGCAGTACTTC
CDR3: CASSPKGQGGRYEQYF
V: TRBV28
size: .
D: TRBD1
J: TRBJ2-7

DNA: TGTGCCAGCAGTCCAACGGGACAGGGGGCTTACGAGCAGTACTTC
CDR3: CASSPTGQGAYEQYF
V: TRBV27
size: .
D: TRBD1
J: TRBJ2-7

DNA: TGTGCCAGCAGAACAGAATACGAGCAGTACTTC
CDR3: CASRTEYEQYF
V: TRBV6-5
size: .
D: .
J: TRBJ2-7

DNA: TGTGCCAGCAGCGTAGGGCCCACCTCCTACGAGCAGTACTTC
CDR3: CASSVGPTSYEQYF
V: TRBV9
size: .
D: .
J: TRBJ2-7

DNA: TGCGCCAGCAGTGAAGGCAGGGGGTCCCCCGCCACCTTC
CDR3: CASSEGRGSPATF
V: TRBV10-2
size: medium-sized
D: TRBD1
J: TRBJ1-2

DNA: TGTGCCAGCAGCACGGGACTAGCGGGGCGCACAGATACGCAGTATTTT
CDR3: CASSTGLAGRTDTQYF
V: TRBV7-8
size: .
D: TRBD2
J: TRBJ2-3

DNA: TGTGCCAGCAGCCCGGAGGGACTAGCGGGAGCAAATGAGCAGTTCTTC
CDR3: CASSPEGLAGANEQFF
V: TRBV7-3
size: .
D: TRBD2
J: TRBJ2-1

DNA: TGTGCCAGCAGCTTAGAGGGTAGGGGGCAGGGACAGCCCCAGCATTTT
CDR3: CASSLEGRGQGQPQHF
V: TRBV7-2
size: few
D: TRBD1
J: TRBJ1-5

DNA: TGTGCCATCAAGATACTAGGGACAGATACGCAGTATTTT
CDR3: CAIKILGTDTQYF
V: TRBV10-3
size: .
D: .
J: TRBJ2-3

DNA: TGTGCCACCAGGGGGGGGGTCGACAGGATTTACACTGAAGCTTTCTTT
CDR3: CATRGGVDRIYTEAFF
V: TRBV7-9
size: .
D: TRBD1
J: TRBJ1-1

DNA: TGTGCCAGCAGTTTATCCCAGCGGGAGTTAGGGAATGAGCAGTTCTTC
CDR3: CASSLSQRELGNEQFF
V: TRBV27
size: .
D: TRBD2
J: TRBJ2-1

DNA: TGTGCCAGCAGCCAAGGATTAGAGAGGGGGCGAGCTCGAACTGAAGCTTTCTTT
CDR3: CASSQGLERGRARTEAFF
V: TRBV4-2
size: .
D: TRBD1
J: TRBJ1-1

DNA: TGTGCCAGCAGCTTAGACAGGCCTCTCATCTCCTATAATTCACCCCTCCACTTT
CDR3: CASSLDRPLISYNSPLHF
V: TRBV7-2
size: once
D: .
J: TRBJ1-6

DNA: TGTGCCAGCAGTTCAGGACAGGGGTTCACTGAAGCTTTCTTT
CDR3: CASSSGQGFTEAFF
V: TRBV28
size: few
D: TRBD1
J: TRBJ1-1

DNA: TGTGCCAGTCGGGCCGGGACAGAGAATCAGCCCCAGCATTTT
CDR3: CASRAGTENQPQHF
V: TRBV10-3
size: .
D: TRBD1
J: TRBJ1-5

DNA: TGTGCCAGCACCCTCGCGGGACAGGGAAATGAGCAGTTCTTC
CDR3: CASTLAGQGNEQFF
V: TRBV28
size: .
D: TRBD1
J: TRBJ2-1

DNA: TGTGCCAGCAGTGACTCTTGGGGGGTTAGGACAGATACGCAGTATTTT
CDR3: CASSDSWGVRTDTQYF
V: TRBV6-4
size: .
D: .
J: TRBJ2-3

DNA: TGTGCCATCAGAGTGGGGGGAAGGAACACTGAAGCTTTCTTT
CDR3: CAIRVGGRNTEAFF
V: TRBV10-3
size: once
D: .
J: TRBJ1-1

DNA: TGCGCCAGCAGTCAGCCCCAACTCTCCAGGGGGCGCGGCACAGATACGCAGTATTTT
CDR3: CASSQPQLSRGRGTDTQYF
V: TRBV23-1
size: .
D: TRBD1
J: TRBJ2-3

DNA: TGTGCCAGCAGCAATAGAGGAGCGGGAGCTCCCAACGAGCAGTACTTC
CDR3: CASSNRGAGAPNEQYF
V: TRBV7-6
size: .
D: TRBD2
J: TRBJ2-7

DNA: TGTGCCAGTAGTGGTAGCAGCCGCAATCAGCCCCAGCATTTT
CDR3: CASSGSSRNQPQHF
V: TRBV19
size: .
D: .
J: TRBJ1-5

DNA: TGTGCCAGCAGCCCTCAGAATTGGGAGACCCAGTACTTC
CDR3: CASSPQNWETQYF
V: TRBV5-4
size: .
D: .
J: TRBJ2-5

DNA: TGTGCCAGCAGCTCCAGGACAGGCACAGATACGCAGTATTTT
CDR3: CASSSRTGTDTQYF
V: TRBV5-4
size: .
D: .
J: TRBJ2-3

DNA: TGTGCCAGTATGGGGCACGAGCAGTACTTC
CDR3: CASMGHEQYF
V: TRBV19
size: .
D: .
J: TRBJ2-7

DNA: TGTGCCAGCAGCCGTAGCGGGGTGACTTGGGAGCAGTACTTC
CDR3: CASSRSGVTWEQYF
V: TRBV27
size: .
D: TRBD2
J: TRBJ2-7

DNA: TGCAGCGCCCTAAGGGGCGAGACCCAGTACTTC
CDR3: CSALRGETQYF
V: TRBV29-1
size: .
D: .
J: TRBJ2-5

DNA: TGCGCCAGCAGCTCCAGACAGGGATCCTCCTACGAGCAGTACTTC
CDR3: CASSSRQGSSYEQYF
V: TRBV5-1
size: .
D: TRBD1
J: TRBJ2-7

DNA: TGTGCCAGCTCACCACGACCGGAGGGCCAAGGTGAAAACATTCAGTACTTC
CDR3: CASSPRPEGQGENIQYF
V: TRBV18
size: .
D: .
J: TRBJ2-4

DNA: TGCGCCAGTAGTGATCGTGCGGGGGGGACGAATGAGCAGTTCTTC
CDR3: CASSDRAGGTNEQFF
V: TRBV10-1
size: .
D: TRBD2
J: TRBJ2-1